This TCR beta chain was found in a study of lymphopenia after photon versus proton radiotherapy. The germline CDR1 and CDR2 sequences are MDHEN and SYDVKM. Trimming pared 10 bases from V and 3 bases from J, leaving 15 bases between. The CDR3 runs to 14 residues. Study-level results: After the lymphocyte nadir, photon-treated repertoires showed oligoclonal expansion, especially of CD8+ Temra cells. Under photons, naive T cells and diversity fell while effector/memory populations rose. Survival link was tested only in deceased patients; proton benefit remains a possibility. Larger post-nadir TCR diversity loss correlated inversely with survival in deceased patients.

Note on this clone: Its antigen is still unknown.

TCRdb's table, derived via immunoSEQ multiplex PCR, lists solely in-frame clones and lacks some. The sample carries 89,000 or so clones, more than 70% recorded once. The gene calls are TRBV28 and TRBJ2-2; D is perhaps TRBD1 or TRBD2 (5 bases each). The clonotype was recovered from a man between 60 and 75 years old with pancreatic cancer. The specimen was peripheral blood, collected from a patient treated with proton-based radiotherapy. The CDR3 protein is CATTRGSYTGELFF. As DNA, the CDR3 is TGTGCCACCACCCGGGGCAGCTACACCGGGGAGCTGTTTTTT.